What follows are 24 T cell receptor beta chains derived from one specimen sequenced in a study of blood T cell repertoires in COVID-19. The table came from immunoSEQ multiplex PCR; TCRdb's copy has only in-frame clones and leaves some out. The sample has 35,000 to 40,000 clones, roughly 85% seen once; the top ten hold 4% to 5.5%. The sequencing input was peripheral blood. The receptors were sampled from a man in his 60s with COVID-19, enrolled during active disease.

The chain is built from TRBV30 and TRBJ1-1; 12 bases match TRBD1. The CDR3 runs 19 residues. V was pared by 4 bases and J by 0 bases, with 15 bases of the junction left unmatched. Germline V gene data show CDR1 as GTSNPN and CDR2 as SVGIG (reference sequence). The CDR3 nucleotides read TGTGCCTGGAAGGGGCACCCGGGACAGGGGGCGAGAATGAACACTGAAGCTTTCTTT. Amino acids: CAWKGHPGQGARMNTEAFF. Based on the CDR3 plus reference TRBV30 and TRBJ1-1, the full variable domain is SQTIHQWPATLVQPVGSPLSLECTVEGTSNPNLYWYRQAAGRGLQLLFYSVGIGQISSEVPQNLSASRPQDRQFILSSKKLLLSDSGFYLCAWKGHPGQGARMNTEAFFGQGTRLTVV.

This sequence joins TRBV5-4 and TRBJ2-6; 11 nucleotides align to TRBD1. There are 18 residues in the CDR3. V lost 3 bases, J lost 2 bases, and 7 bases stayed unmatched. Per the germline V gene, CDR1 is SGHNT and CDR2 is YYREEE (reference sequence). The CDR3 loop is CASSSRDRGTAGANVLTF. The CDR3 nucleotides are TGTGCCAGCAGCTCCCGGGACAGGGGGACTGCTGGGGCCAACGTCCTGACTTTC. Supplemented by reference TRBV5-4 and TRBJ2-6, the full variable domain reads ETGVTQSPTHLIKTRGQQVTLRCSSQSGHNTVSWYQQALGQGPQFIFQYYREEENGRGNFPPRFSGLQFPNYSSELNVNALELDDSALYLCASSSRDRGTAGANVLTFGAGSRLTVL.

The chain joins TRBV9 to TRBJ2-3, with D unclear. From germline, CDR1 is SGDLS and CDR2 YYNGEE. V was shortened by 1 base and J by 0 bases, with 3 bases between the two germline ends. This CDR3 is built from 13 residues. As DNA, the CDR3 is TGTGCCAGCAGCGTAACTAGCACAGATACGCAGTATTTT. It codes for CASSVTSTDTQYF.

By sample share, this clone is medium-sized. Other DNA sequences from this sample encode an identical CDR3 as well. The rearrangement links TRBV7-2 to TRBJ1-2, with TRBD1 matching 9 bases. Germline trimming cut 3 bases from V and 8 bases from J; bases unmatched to any gene: 4. Germline CDR1 and CDR2: SGHTA and FQGNSA. This CDR3 comprises 13 residues. The CDR3: CASSFDRGSGYTF. In DNA, the CDR3 is TGTGCCAGCAGCTTCGACAGGGGGAGCGGCTACACCTTC. Drawing the rest from reference TRBV7-2 and TRBJ1-2, the complete variable domain is GAGVSQSPSNKVTEKGKDVELRCDPISGHTALYWYRQSLGQGLEFLIYFQGNSAPDKSGLPSDRFSAERTGGSVSTLTIQRTQQEDSAVYLCASSFDRGSGYTFGSGTRLTVV.

This clone was seen a few times. This sequence joins TRBV4-1 and TRBJ1-6, with 8 bases identical to TRBD1. This CDR3 comprises 17 residues. V lost 3 bases to trimming and J lost 0 bases; unmatched junction nucleotides: 4. The V gene's germline CDR1 is MGHRA and CDR2 YSYEKL. CDR3 sequence (DNA): TGCGCCAGCAGCCAGGATACAGGGGGCTCCTATAATTCACCCCTCCACTTT. It codes for CASSQDTGGSYNSPLHF.

This clone was observed once. The CDR3 region has the DNA TGTGCCAGCAGTTTTGGGACTAGCGACATCTACGAGCAGTACTTC. It specifies CASSFGTSDIYEQYF. The chain carries TRBV28 and TRBJ2-7; 10 bases line up with TRBD2. The junction had 5 bases not matched to a gene; V was cut back by 3 bases and J by 3 bases. Germline CDR1 reads MDHEN; CDR2 reads SYDVKM. CDR3 size: 15 residues.

This clone is a singleton in its sample. V gene TRBV23-1 combines with J gene TRBJ2-7, with 14 bases matching TRBD2. TRBV23-1 is an ORF, with its function uncertain. This CDR3 contains 15 residues. J lost 4 bases, V lost 4 bases, and 3 bases had no gene match. The DNA for the CDR3 is TGCGCCAGCAGTCCCTGGACTAGCGGGAGGTACGAGCAGTACTTC. Its protein is CASSPWTSGRYEQYF.

The chain recombines TRBV19 with TRBJ1-2; 8 bases are shared with TRBD1. The germline V gene encodes CDR1 LNHDA and CDR2 SQIVND (reference sequence). Trimming took 4 bases from V and 7 from J; bases not matched to a gene: 5. CDR3 length: 13 residues. DNA for the CDR3: TGTGCCAGTAGTACCGGACAGGGCGGTGGCTACACCTTC. It codes for CASSTGQGGGYTF.

This sequence joins TRBV18 and TRBJ1-5; tentatively, D is TRBD1 (6 bases). There are 14 residues in the CDR3. Per germline, CDR1 KGHSH and CDR2 LQKENI. V lost 3 bases to trimming and J lost 7 bases, with 13 bases between them. The CDR3 DNA reads TGTGCCAGCTCACCGGGACAATTCGACCAGCCCCAGCATTTT. Translating gives CASSPGQFDQPQHF.

The rearrangement joins TRBV21-1 to TRBJ2-3; the table gives TRBD2 as D, unverified against the DNA. TRBV21-1 is a documented pseudogene. The CDR3 consists of 17 residues. The CDR3 coding sequence is TGTGCCAGCAGCAAAGCTGGGGACTTACCGAACACAGATACGCAGTATTTT. It specifies CASSKAGDLPNTDTQYF.

This clone has more than one count but fewer than ten. The chain uses TRBV28 and TRBJ2-1; 11 bases are a match to TRBD2. CDR1 is MDHEN, CDR2 SYDVKM, per germline. The CDR3 spans 16 residues. The J segment lost 6 bases and the V segment lost 7 bases, leaving 11 bases of the junction unmatched. For the CDR3, the DNA is TGTGCCAGCACCTTGGGGGGACTAGCGGAGACCAATGAGCAGTTCTTC. Amino acid sequence: CASTLGGLAETNEQFF.

The chain is built from TRBV4-1 and TRBJ2-1; tentatively, D is TRBD2 (6 bases). The V gene's germline CDR1 is MGHRA and CDR2 YSYEKL. The CDR3 has 14 amino acids. Trimming removed 8 bases from V and 9 bases from J, with 20 bases in between. The CDR3 spells CASARDSSLSEQFF. The DNA for the CDR3 is TGCGCCAGCGCCCGGGACTCCTCTCTAAGTGAGCAGTTCTTC.

V usage is TRBV6-1 and J usage is TRBJ2-3; the D gene is possibly TRBD2 (6 bases). CDR3 length: 15 amino acids. Germline loops: CDR1 MNHNS, CDR2 SASEGT. With 2 bases removed from V and 5 bases from J, the gap between germline ends came to 14 bases. CDR3: CASSERLSAGDTQYF. The CDR3, as DNA: TGTGCCAGCAGTGAACGGCTTTCAGCGGGAGATACGCAGTATTTT.

The V call is TRBV6-6, the J call TRBJ1-1; 7 nucleotides agree with TRBD1. CDR3 length equals 16 residues. The V gene end was trimmed by 6 bases and the J gene end by 4 bases; junction bases not matched to a gene: 14. The germline V gene encodes CDR1 MNHNY and CDR2 SVGAGI (reference sequence). DNA of the CDR3: TGTGCCAGCAGCCAAAATCGACAGGGAAGAAGCACTGAAGCTTTCTTT. This codes for CASSQNRQGRSTEAFF.

This clone appeared once. The chain joins TRBV7-2 to TRBJ2-3, with D possibly matching TRBD2 (5 bases). The germline V gene encodes CDR1 SGHTA and CDR2 FQGNSA. The CDR3 sequence is 16 residues long. Trimming stripped 5 bases from V and 0 bases from J, with 15 bases between. CDR3 sequence reads: CASSPSSRGSTDTQYF. For the CDR3, the DNA is TGTGCCAGCAGCCCCTCTTCCCGGGGAAGCACAGATACGCAGTATTTT. Full variable domain (missing parts from reference TRBV7-2 and TRBJ2-3): GAGVSQSPSNKVTEKGKDVELRCDPISGHTALYWYRQSLGQGLEFLIYFQGNSAPDKSGLPSDRFSAERTGGSVSTLTIQRTQQEDSAVYLCASSPSSRGSTDTQYFGPGTRLTVL.

The chain uses TRBV6-5 and TRBJ2-2, with 7 bases fitting TRBD2. This CDR3 has 15 residues. Germline V gene data show CDR1 as MNHEY and CDR2 as SVGAGI. As DNA, the CDR3 is TGTGCAGGATGGGGAGGGCACACGAACACCGGGGAGCTGTTTTTT. This codes for CAGWGGHTNTGELFF.

The rearrangement joins TRBV6-5 to TRBJ1-2; 8 bases map to TRBD1. V lost 7 bases and J lost 5; bases outside the gene matches: 12. Germline V lookup: CDR1 MNHEY, CDR2 SVGAGI. This CDR3 spans 15 amino acids. CDR3 in DNA: TGTGCCAGCAATCCCGACAGGGGTAATCTTTATGGCTACACCTTC. This encodes CASNPDRGNLYGYTF.

The rearrangement links TRBV9 to TRBJ2-7, with 9 bases matching TRBD1. This CDR3 spans 17 amino acids. V lost 3 bases, J lost 0 bases, and 10 bases stayed unmatched. Germline CDR1 and CDR2: SGDLS and YYNGEE. CDR3 sequence (DNA): TGTGCCAGCAGCGCCCTGAGCGGGACAGGGAACTCCTACGAGCAGTACTTC. Its translation is CASSALSGTGNSYEQYF.

The V gene is TRBV19, the J gene TRBJ2-7, with a tentative D call TRBD2 (6 bases). The V and J ends lost 5 bases and 5 bases respectively, with 19 bases between them. This CDR3 comprises 15 residues. Germline V gene lookup returns CDR1 LNHDA and CDR2 SQIVND (reference sequence). The CDR3: CASSPGGILFDEQYF. The CDR3 DNA reads TGTGCCAGTAGTCCCGGGGGTATCCTATTCGACGAGCAGTACTTC.

CDR3 in DNA: TGTGCCAGCAGCCAAAGCGGGATGGAGACCCAGTACTTC. Translating it yields CASSQSGMETQYF. This rearrangement joins TRBV3-1 (or the pseudogene TRBV3-2) to TRBJ2-5; TRBD2 matches 7 bases. This CDR3 has 13 residues. The ends lost 2 bases at V and 5 bases at J; junction bases unmatched: 2. The germline V gene encodes CDR1 LGHDT and CDR2 YNNKEL (reference sequence).

V and J are TRBV11-3 and TRBJ1-1; 8 bases are shared with TRBD1. Looked up from germline, CDR1 is SGHNT and CDR2 is YENEEA. The CDR3 is made up of 15 amino acids. The junction had 5 bases not matched to a gene; V was cut back by 4 bases and J by 1 base. The CDR3 loop is CASSSTGVGNTEAFF. CDR3 coding DNA: TGTGCCAGCAGCTCGACAGGGGTTGGGAACACTGAAGCTTTCTTT. Looking up the rest from reference TRBV11-3 and TRBJ1-1 gives the full variable domain: EAGVVQSPRYKIIEKKQPVAFWCNPISGHNTLYWYLQNLGQGPELLIRYENEEAVDDSQLPKDRFSAERLKGVDSTLKIQPAELGDSAVYLCASSSTGVGNTEAFFGQGTRLTVV.

The V and J genes are TRBV4-2 and TRBJ1-1; a possible D gene is TRBD1 (5 bases). With 0 bases removed from V and 1 base from J, the gap between germline ends came to 15 bases. There are 17 residues in the CDR3. Germline V lookup: CDR1 LGHNA, CDR2 YNFKEQ. The DNA for the CDR3 is TGTGCCAGCAGCCAAGATCGACAGAGAACTTCGAACACTGAAGCTTTCTTT. Amino acid sequence: CASSQDRQRTSNTEAFF.

This chain joins TRBV10-3 and TRBJ1-2; 10 bases align to TRBD1. The germline V gene has CDR1 ENHRY and CDR2 SYGVKD. Trimming took 6 bases from V and 4 from J; bases not matched to a gene: 14. The CDR3 spans 17 residues. DNA for the CDR3: TGTGCCATCAGCTCGGTTTCGACAGGGGGCGCCGGCTATGGCTACACCTTC. It encodes CAISSVSTGGAGYGYTF.

The chain employs TRBV5-5 and TRBJ1-1, with 7 nucleotides matching TRBD1. Germline V gene sequence: CDR1 SGHKS, CDR2 YYEKEE (reference sequence). The junction had 9 bases not matched to a gene; V was cut back by 0 bases and J by 1 base. The CDR3 runs 17 residues. DNA of the CDR3: TGTGCCAGCAGCTTGGCCGTCTCGGCAGGGGGGAACACTGAAGCTTTCTTT. This codes for CASSLAVSAGGNTEAFF. Supplemented by reference TRBV5-5 and TRBJ1-1, the full variable domain reads DAGVTQSPTHLIKTRGQQVTLRCSPISGHKSVSWYQQVLGQGPQFIFQYYEKEERGRGNFPDRFSARQFPNYSSELNVNALLLGDSALYLCASSLAVSAGGNTEAFFGQGTRLTVV.